This T cell receptor beta chain comes out of a study of blood T cell repertoires in COVID-19. Background on the study: From the United States, Italy and Spain came samples of acute and convalescent COVID-19. Sample material is recorded as cDNA or gDNA derived from T cells, B-cell-depleted T cells, or PBMCs.

Produced via immunoSEQ multiplex PCR; TCRdb's table is partial and in-frame only. This sample carries about 130,000 clones, around 80% of them seen once, and the ten largest clones take 3.5% to 4%. Germline V gene sequence: CDR1 SGHKS, CDR2 YYEKEE (reference sequence). The CDR3 is made up of 13 amino acids. The germline V and J ends were trimmed by 0 bases and 6 bases, with 9 bases remaining between them. This sequence originates from a woman aged 50 to 65 with acute or convalescent COVID-19. Input material: peripheral blood. The chain combines TRBV5-5 with TRBJ1-2; D not resolved. The DNA for the CDR3 is TGTGCCAGCAGCTTGGATGGCGGGGATGGCTACACCTTC. As protein: CASSLDGGDGYTF.